This T cell receptor beta chain is drawn from a study of cytomegalovirus exposure and HLA in healthy donors. The wider study: Earlier work reported approximately 110 million unique TCR beta sequences from 150 million to 200 million T cells. The study's findings and limits: Associated with cytomegalovirus, according to the listing, were around 170 TCR beta chains.

This PCR relied on a set of 60 Vbeta primers and 13 Jbeta primers. The assay was immunoSEQ multiplex PCR, and TCRdb's table has in-frame clones only and misses some. The sample yields more than 50,000 clones, about 76% seen once. V gave up 3 bases and J gave up 4 bases, with 7 bases separating them. The CDR3 runs 12 residues. Germline V CDR1 and CDR2: MNHNS, SASEGT. This clone was seen more than once but under ten times. Its antigen is currently unknown. The V and J genes are TRBV6-1 and TRBJ2-7, with unresolved D. The clonotype comes from a female donor in good health and CMV-seronegative. Sequencing was done on a sample of PBMCs. The chain's CDR3 is CASSEESYEQYF. CDR3 nucleotides: TGTGCCAGCAGTGAGGAGTCTTACGAGCAGTACTTC.